Listed below are T cell receptor beta chains from one sample, sequenced in a study of blood T cell repertoires in COVID-19. Sequencing used immunoSEQ multiplex PCR; TCRdb keeps in-frame clones, though not all of them. Of roughly 500,000 clones in the sample, approximately 92% were seen once. Source material: peripheral blood. Receptor source: a man aged 18 to 35 with COVID-19, enrolled during active disease. Both conserved end residues are part of each CDR3. D genes are given only for firm matches. Rows give clone size only sometimes, using once, few, many, or a class for an expanded clone.

TRBJ2-2,TRBV10-1,NA,NA,TGCGCCAGCAGTGATCCTACCGGGGAGCTGTTTTTT,CASSDPTGELFF
TRBJ1-2,TRBV3-1/TRBV3-2,NA,NA,TGTGCCAGCAGCCAAGGGGCGCTCTATGGCTACACCTTC,CASSQGALYGYTF
TRBJ2-2,TRBV6-5,NA,TRBD2,TGTGCCAGCGGTCTAGCGGGCGCCACCGGGGAGCTGTTTTTT,CASGLAGATGELFF
TRBJ2-1,TRBV6-1,NA,TRBD2,TGTGCCAGCAGTGAAGTGGGACTAGGCTCCTACAATGAGCAGTTCTTC,CASSEVGLGSYNEQFF
TRBJ2-3,TRBV5-1,NA,NA,TGCGCCAGCAGCCCTCAGGGGCCAGATACGCAGTATTTT,CASSPQGPDTQYF
TRBJ1-1,TRBV5-8,once,NA,TGTGCCAGCAGCTTCGGGACACCGAACACTGAAGCTTTCTTT,CASSFGTPNTEAFF
TRBJ1-1,TRBV2,NA,TRBD1,TGTGCCAGCATCCTGGGACAGGTGAACACTGAAGCTTTCTTT,CASILGQVNTEAFF
TRBJ1-2,TRBV5-4,NA,NA,TGTGCCAGCAGCACGCCAACAGCTTATGGCTACACCTTC,CASSTPTAYGYTF
TRBJ1-1,TRBV15,NA,NA,TGTGCCACCAGCACCCGGACAGATGGGACTGAAGCTTTCTTT,CATSTRTDGTEAFF
TRBJ2-3,TRBV11-2,NA,TRBD2,TGTGCCAGCAGCTATAGCGGGGGAGGATTCCTTAGCACAGATACGCAGTATTTT,CASSYSGGGFLSTDTQYF
TRBJ2-7,TRBV27,NA,NA,TGTGCCAGCAGTTTATTGCAGGGTTACGAGCAGTACTTC,CASSLLQGYEQYF
TRBJ1-1,TRBV7-6,NA,NA,TGTGCCAGCAGCTGGGGATTCGGCGGGACTGAAGCTTTCTTT,CASSWGFGGTEAFF
TRBJ1-5,TRBV15,NA,TRBD1,TGTGCCACCAGCAAAAAACTCCAGGGGGGATTTCAGCCCCAGCATTTT,CATSKKLQGGFQPQHF
TRBJ2-7,TRBV11-2,NA,NA,TGTGCCAGCAGGATGCCGAGGGAGAGTTACGAGCAGTACTTC,CASRMPRESYEQYF
TRBJ1-2,TRBV4-1,NA,NA,TGCGCCAGCAGCCAACAAAGACAGCACTATGGCTACACCTTC,CASSQQRQHYGYTF
TRBJ2-7,TRBV14,NA,NA,TGTGCCAGCAGCCATCAGGGCCACCCCTACGAGCAGTACTTC,CASSHQGHPYEQYF
TRBJ1-2,TRBV7-2,NA,TRBD1,TGTGCCAGCAGCTTACCCCCGCCACGGACAGGCTATGGCTACACCTTC,CASSLPPPRTGYGYTF
TRBJ1-2,TRBV6-5,NA,TRBD1,TGTGCCAGCAGCAGGGACAGGTCGTACTATGGCTACACCTTC,CASSRDRSYYGYTF
TRBJ2-5,TRBV7-3,few,TRBD1,TGTGCCAGCAGCTTAAGAGGGGGACAGGGTGAGACCCAGTACTTC,CASSLRGGQGETQYF
TRBJ1-6,TRBV29-1,NA,NA,TGCAGCGTGACCTCGGGACTAAATTCACCCCTCCACTTT,CSVTSGLNSPLHF
TRBJ1-6,TRBV6-5,once,NA,TGTGCCAGCAGACCTTTGGAGAAAGGGAGCTCACCCCTCCACTTT,CASRPLEKGSSPLHF
TRBJ2-2,TRBV7-8,few,NA,TGTGCCAGCAGTTTCCGCGGACTTAACACCGGGGAGCTGTTTTTT,CASSFRGLNTGELFF
TRBJ2-3,TRBV5-5,once,TRBD2,TGTGCCAGCAGCTTTGAGCGGGGGGCCCACACAGATACGCAGTATTTT,CASSFERGAHTDTQYF
TRBJ1-1,TRBV11-2,once,NA,TGTGCCAGCAGCTTAGTCAGTTCGAACACTGAAGCTTTCTTT,CASSLVSSNTEAFF
TRBJ1-6,TRBV3-1/TRBV3-2,NA,TRBD1,TGTGCCAGCAACTTTGGACAGGAAAATTCACCCCTCCACTTT,CASNFGQENSPLHF
TRBJ1-6,TRBV12-5,NA,TRBD1,TGTGCTAGTGGTTTGTCAGGGACAGGGGGCGGTTCACCCCTCCACTTT,CASGLSGTGGGSPLHF
TRBJ2-2,TRBV12-3/TRBV12-4,NA,NA,TGTGCCAGCAGCCTCCAGGGGTACGGGGAGCTGTTTTTT,CASSLQGYGELFF
TRBJ1-2,TRBV2,once,NA,TGTGCCAGCAGCCTCGCAGGGAGGCATAACTATGGCTACACCTTC,CASSLAGRHNYGYTF
TRBJ2-7,TRBV4-1,once,TRBD1,TGCGCCAGCAGCCATAACAGGGGGCGAAGCTACGAGCAGTACTTC,CASSHNRGRSYEQYF
TRBJ2-1,TRBV19,NA,NA,TGTGCCAGTAGTGCTCGGGGGGCGGGGCCCTACAATGAGCAGTTCTTC,CASSARGAGPYNEQFF
TRBJ2-3,TRBV30,NA,NA,TGTGCCTGGAGTGCTGGACTCTCCACAGATACGCAGTATTTT,CAWSAGLSTDTQYF
TRBJ1-5,TRBV5-6,NA,NA,TGTGCCAGCAGCTTTTGGGCAGGGGTTAATCAGCCCCAGCATTTT,CASSFWAGVNQPQHF
TRBJ1-1,TRBV6-5,NA,NA,TGTGCCAGCCAAGAGGGGGTTCAGGGCAACACTGAAGCTTTCTTT,CASQEGVQGNTEAFF
TRBJ1-5,TRBV27,NA,TRBD1,TGTGCCAGCAGTTTAGGGACAGGGCGGCGCAATCAGCCCCAGCATTTT,CASSLGTGRRNQPQHF
TRBJ2-1,TRBV7-9,NA,NA,TGTGCCAGCAGCTTAGGGGGCTGGGCTGAGCAGTTCTTC,CASSLGGWAEQFF
TRBJ1-1,TRBV15,NA,NA,TGTGCCACCAGCAGTCCCTCCCGGGCTGAAGCTTTCTTT,CATSSPSRAEAFF
TRBJ1-1,TRBV29-1,NA,NA,TGCAGCGTCGCACCTGACCGTGGACACGCTAACACTGAAGCTTTCTTT,CSVAPDRGHANTEAFF
TRBJ1-1,TRBV5-5,NA,NA,TGTGCCAGCAGCTTTCGCAGGGACACTGAAGCTTTCTTT,CASSFRRDTEAFF
TRBJ2-7,TRBV19,NA,TRBD2,TGTGCCAGTAGTATAGCGGGGGGAGGATACGAGCAGTACTTC,CASSIAGGGYEQYF
TRBJ1-4,TRBV18,NA,NA,TGTGCCAGCTCACCGCGGCAGGGGCGTGAAAAACTGTTTTTT,CASSPRQGREKLFF
TRBJ2-3,TRBV5-1,NA,NA,TGCGCCAGCAGCTTGGAGGGGCGGGATGCTAGCACAGATACGCAGTATTTT,CASSLEGRDASTDTQYF
TRBJ2-3,TRBV11-2,NA,NA,TGTGCCAGCAGCCCTCTATCGTTTGGTATGGATACGCAGTATTTT,CASSPLSFGMDTQYF
TRBJ1-1,TRBV6-1,NA,TRBD1,TGTGCCAGCAGTGAAAGCAGGGGGCTTGAAGCTTTCTTT,CASSESRGLEAFF
TRBJ2-1,TRBV6-1,NA,NA,TGTGCCAGCAGCCATCTAAGGACTACACACAATGAGCAGTTCTTC,CASSHLRTTHNEQFF
TRBJ2-1,TRBV6-5,NA,TRBD2,TGTGCCAGCAGTCCCGGGACTAGCGGGTACAATGAGCAGTTCTTC,CASSPGTSGYNEQFF
TRBJ1-2,TRBV6-6,NA,NA,TGTGCCAGCAGTTATCAAAATTCCTATGGCTACACCTTC,CASSYQNSYGYTF